The 14 T cell receptor beta chains given below trace back to one sample, sequenced in a study of blood T cell repertoires in COVID-19. This table comes from immunoSEQ multiplex PCR, and its TCRdb copy is limited to in-frame clones, with some not included. The repertoire includes some 250,000 clones, roughly four fifths of them detected once, and over 14% sits in the top ten. Sample: PBMCs or T cells enriched from blood (not recorded which). Source of these receptors: a man aged 40-49 years who had recovered from COVID-19.

V and J are TRBV10-3 and TRBJ1-2, with TRBD1 identical over 7 bases. The J segment lost 6 bases and the V segment lost 8 bases, leaving 12 bases of the junction unmatched. Looked up from germline, CDR1 is ENHRY and CDR2 is SYGVKD. CDR3 length: 14 amino acids. Written as DNA, the CDR3 is TGTGCCATCGCCGGGACAGCTCAAACGGATGGCTACACCTTC. Encoded protein: CAIAGTAQTDGYTF.

The rearrangement uses TRBV9 and TRBJ2-1, with a weak D call TRBD1 (5 bases). CDR1 and CDR2 (germline): SGDLS, YYNGEE. The CDR3 extends over 13 amino acids. Trimming took off 0 bases at V and 8 bases at J, with 9 bases between the two ends. CDR3 sequence reads: CASSVEGAYEQFF. The CDR3 region has the DNA TGTGCCAGCAGCGTAGAAGGGGCTTATGAGCAGTTCTTC.

The chain links TRBV29-1 to TRBJ2-7; D is unresolved. CDR1 and CDR2 (germline): SQVTM, ANQGSEA. Trimming stripped 7 bases from V and 2 bases from J, with 9 bases between. The CDR3 consists of 11 residues. In nucleotides, the CDR3 is TGCAGCGCCACAAATACCTACGAGCAGTACTTC. Translated, it gives CSATNTYEQYF.

V is TRBV5-1 and J is TRBJ2-2; 10 bases align to TRBD2. This CDR3 is 15 amino acids long. V dropped 3 bases and J dropped 5; count of bases not matched to a gene: 4. CDR1 is SGHRS, CDR2 YFSETQ, per germline. The CDR3 bases are TGCGCCAGCAGCTCGCTAGCGGGAGAAACCGGGGAGCTGTTTTTT. It specifies CASSSLAGETGELFF.

This chain links TRBV4-2 with TRBJ1-4; 7 nucleotides agree with TRBD1. The CDR3 length is 15 residues. The germline CDR1 and CDR2 sequences are LGHNA and YNFKEQ. The ends lost 4 bases at V and 0 bases at J; junction bases unmatched: 2. The CDR3 is CASSRGTATNEKLFF. In DNA, the CDR3 is TGTGCCAGCAGCCGCGGGACAGCAACTAATGAAAAACTGTTTTTT.

The rearrangement joins TRBV7-2 to TRBJ1-6; D possibly corresponds to TRBD1 (5 bases). Germline CDR1 and CDR2: SGHTA and FQGNSA. V shed 1 base and J shed 3 bases, with 13 bases lying between them. This CDR3 comprises 17 residues. The CDR3 sequence: CASSLVGGAGYNSPLHF. In DNA, the CDR3 is TGTGCCAGCAGCTTAGTGGGAGGGGCGGGCTATAATTCACCCCTCCACTTT.

The V gene is TRBV6-5, the J gene TRBJ2-1; 7 bases are shared with TRBD2. Germline V gene data show CDR1 as MNHEY and CDR2 as SVGAGI. V lost 0 bases to trimming and J lost 12 bases; unmatched junction nucleotides: 14. The CDR3 extends over 16 amino acids. CDR3 sequence reads: CASSYSIQPSGATQFF. CDR3 DNA sequence: TGTGCCAGCAGTTACTCGATTCAGCCCAGCGGGGCGACGCAGTTCTTC.

V usage is TRBV30 and J usage is TRBJ2-4; 9 bases match TRBD1. The germline gives CDR1 GTSNPN, CDR2 SVGIG (reference sequence). V shed 3 bases, J shed 5 bases, and the junction held 5 bases outside the gene matches. The length of the CDR3 is 14 residues. The CDR3 DNA sequence: TGTGCCTGGAGGGGGGACAGGGAACAAAACATTCAGTACTTC. It codes for CAWRGDREQNIQYF.

This clone was seen a single time. The V and J genes are TRBV19 and TRBJ2-1, with TRBD1 identical over 8 bases. The CDR3 runs to 15 residues. From germline, CDR1 is LNHDA and CDR2 SQIVND (reference sequence). With 3 bases clipped from V and 2 bases from J, the junction kept 3 bases outside the gene matches. In nucleotides, the CDR3 is TGTGCCAGTAGTATCGGACAGGGAGCCTACAATGAGCAGTTCTTC. It codes for CASSIGQGAYNEQFF.

The rearrangement joins TRBV9 to TRBJ2-2; D remains ambiguous. The germline V gene has CDR1 SGDLS and CDR2 YYNGEE. V was cut by 1 base and J by 6 bases, with 7 bases left in between. This CDR3 is 13 amino acids long. The CDR3 coding sequence is TGTGCCAGCAGCGTAAGGAGTCCCGGGGAGCTGTTTTTT. It is translated as CASSVRSPGELFF.

This clone was counted a single time. The chain couples TRBV4-1 to TRBJ2-7; no reliable D call. Germline lookup yields CDR1 MGHRA and CDR2 YSYEKL. This CDR3 has 13 residues. Trimming removed 4 bases at V and 4 bases at J, with 11 bases between. The CDR3 DNA reads TGCGCCAGCAGCCCTCCCAACGGGTACGAGCAGTACTTC. Residues: CASSPPNGYEQYF.

The chain joins TRBV19 to TRBJ1-5, with a possible D match to TRBD1 (5 bases). In germline, CDR1 is LNHDA, CDR2 SQIVND (reference sequence). Trimming took 6 bases from V and 9 from J, leaving 12 bases between them. This CDR3 region has 12 residues. CDR3 DNA: TGTGCCAGTAGAGGGGACTTTCGGCCCCAGCATTTT. It encodes CASRGDFRPQHF. The variable domain in full, completed from reference TRBV19 and TRBJ1-5, reads DGGITQSPKYLFRKEGQNVTLSCEQNLNHDAMYWYRQDPGQGLRLIYYSQIVNDFQKGDIAEGYSVSREKKESFPLTVTSAQKNPTAFYLCASRGDFRPQHFGDGTRLSIL.

The J gene is TRBJ1-6, the V gene TRBV27; TRBD1 matches at 9 bases. Germline V gene data show CDR1 as MNHEY and CDR2 as SMNVEV (reference sequence). The J segment lost 8 bases and the V segment lost 0 bases, leaving 2 bases of the junction unmatched. The CDR3 runs 15 residues. The CDR3 spells CASSLSWTGDSPLHF. CDR3 sequence (DNA): TGTGCCAGCAGTTTATCGTGGACAGGGGATTCACCCCTCCACTTT.

Written as DNA, the CDR3 is TGTGCCAGCAGCTTCGGGACATTGAACACTGAAGCTTTCTTT. Its protein is CASSFGTLNTEAFF. This chain joins TRBV5-8 and TRBJ1-1; the D gene is possibly TRBD1 (6 bases). V lost 2 bases to trimming and J lost 0 bases, with 8 bases between them. Looked up from germline, CDR1 is SGHTS and CDR2 is YDEGEE. The CDR3 runs to 14 residues.